These T cell receptor beta chains were read from a single sample in a study of blood T cell repertoires in COVID-19. Method: immunoSEQ multiplex PCR; TCRdb's copy keeps in-frame clones and lacks some. Of under 250,000 clones listed, roughly 80% are singletons. Sequenced material: peripheral blood. The receptors originated from a woman aged 18 to 35 with acute or convalescent COVID-19. Each CDR3 is given with its conserved first and last residue. A D gene is named only where the DNA matches it firmly. A clone size is listed for some rows: how often the clone was seen (once, few, many), or a class if it is expanded.

TRBJ2-7 TRBV12-3/TRBV12-4 NA NA CASSPRVGEQYF TGTGCCAGCAGTCCCAGGGTGGGCGAGCAGTACTTC
TRBJ2-4 TRBV27 TRBD1 NA CASSLSDRAAKNIQYF TGTGCCAGCAGTTTATCGGACAGGGCGGCCAAAAACATTCAGTACTTC
TRBJ2-3 TRBV30 NA NA CAWSDLGDTQYF TGTGCCTGGAGCGACTTGGGAGATACGCAGTATTTT
TRBJ1-4 TRBV7-8 NA NA CASSFTRTDEKLFF TGTGCCAGCAGCTTTACCCGGACAGATGAAAAACTGTTTTTT
TRBJ2-7 TRBV4-2 NA few CASSQLGTAGSYEQYF TGTGCCAGCAGCCAGCTCGGGACTGCCGGCTCCTACGAGCAGTACTTC
TRBJ2-2 TRBV10-3 TRBD2 NA CAIRPLTSGSAGELFF TGTGCCATCAGACCCTTGACTAGCGGGAGTGCCGGGGAGCTGTTTTTT
TRBJ1-3 TRBV6-2/TRBV6-3 NA NA CASSYRRAAGNTIYF TGTGCCAGCAGTTACCGGCGGGCGGCTGGAAACACCATATATTTT
TRBJ1-2 TRBV9 NA NA CASSVEGEYYGYTF TGTGCCAGCAGCGTAGAGGGGGAATACTATGGCTACACCTTC
TRBJ1-5 TRBV27 NA once CASSLIFARGNQPQHF TGTGCCAGCAGTTTAATATTTGCAAGGGGGAATCAGCCCCAGCATTTT
TRBJ1-1 TRBV2 TRBD1 NA CASRGTVEAFF TGTGCCAGCCGTGGGACAGTTGAAGCTTTCTTT
TRBJ2-1 TRBV7-8 TRBD2 NA CASSMALAGLYNEQFF TGTGCCAGCAGCATGGCCCTAGCGGGCCTTTACAATGAGCAGTTCTTC
TRBJ2-1 TRBV29-1 NA once CSVEDRAGYNEQFF TGCAGCGTTGAAGATCGGGCGGGGTACAATGAGCAGTTCTTC
TRBJ2-2 TRBV4-3 TRBD2 NA CASSQGREMGTGELFF TGCGCCAGCAGCCAAGGGCGGGAGATGGGTACCGGGGAGCTGTTTTTT
TRBJ2-7 TRBV28 TRBD1 NA CASSLRDRGRLWYF TGTGCCAGCAGTTTACGGGACAGGGGGCGCCTTTGGTACTTC
TRBJ2-3 TRBV18 TRBD2 NA CASSPRPSGTSTDTQYF TGTGCCAGCTCACCACGACCAAGCGGGACTAGCACAGATACGCAGTATTTT
TRBJ2-7 TRBV25-1 TRBD2 NA CASSGPRGGSTYEQYF TGTGCCAGCAGTGGGCCCCGGGGAGGGTCCACCTACGAGCAGTACTTC
TRBJ1-4 TRBV4-3 NA NA CASSQEGAANEKLFF TGCGCCAGCAGCCAAGAGGGGGCGGCTAATGAAAAACTGTTTTTT
TRBJ1-1 TRBV6-5 TRBD1 NA CASSSGGTGEAFF TGTGCCAGCAGTTCAGGGGGCACGGGTGAAGCTTTCTTT
TRBJ1-1 TRBV15 NA NA CATSRDLSGEAFF TGTGCCACCAGCAGAGATCTGAGTGGTGAAGCTTTCTTT
TRBJ1-5 TRBV18 NA few CASSPGNQPQHF TGTGCCAGCTCACCCGGGAATCAGCCCCAGCATTTT
TRBJ2-7 TRBV10-3 NA NA CAISDSTTRLNSYEQYF TGTGCCATCAGTGACTCCACCACTCGACTAAATTCCTACGAGCAGTACTTC
TRBJ1-5 TRBV2 NA NA CASSDREGLPQHF TGTGCCAGCAGTGATCGGGAAGGCCTGCCCCAGCATTTT
TRBJ2-7 TRBV2 TRBD2 NA CASSEMGASGIYEQYF TGTGCCAGCAGTGAGATGGGGGCTAGCGGGATATACGAGCAGTACTTC
TRBJ1-1 TRBV6-4 TRBD1 NA CASSESGWLRDRGPNTEAFF TGTGCCAGCAGTGAAAGTGGATGGCTCCGGGACAGGGGGCCGAACACTGAAGCTTTCTTT
TRBJ1-1 TRBV13 NA NA CASSLRYEAFF TGTGCCAGCAGCTTACGCTACGAAGCTTTCTTT
TRBJ2-2 TRBV19 NA NA CASSMARVGAGELFF TGTGCCAGTAGTATGGCCAGGGTAGGGGCCGGGGAGCTGTTTTTT
TRBJ1-1 TRBV11-2 NA NA CASSSGTGNTEAFF TGTGCCAGCAGCTCAGGCACAGGAAACACTGAAGCTTTCTTT
TRBJ2-5 TRBV7-2 NA NA CASSLLDGVLRAQYF TGTGCCAGCAGCTTACTTGACGGGGTTTTGCGGGCCCAGTACTTC
TRBJ2-2 TRBV7-8 TRBD2 NA CASSRGTSGTGELFF TGTGCCAGCAGCCGAGGGACTAGCGGCACCGGGGAGCTGTTTTTT
TRBJ2-7 TRBV7-2 TRBD2 NA CASSSAGLVYEQYF TGTGCCAGCAGCTCCGCGGGACTAGTCTACGAGCAGTACTTC
TRBJ2-7 TRBV5-1 NA once CASRVESSYEQYF TGCGCCAGCAGGGTCGAGAGCTCCTACGAGCAGTACTTC
TRBJ2-7 TRBV6-2/TRBV6-3 NA NA CASSHFRLHEQYF TGTGCCAGCAGCCACTTTCGTTTACACGAGCAGTACTTC
TRBJ2-7 TRBV28 TRBD1 NA CASSLPGQGQEQYF TGTGCCAGCAGTTTACCGGGACAGGGCCAAGAGCAGTACTTC